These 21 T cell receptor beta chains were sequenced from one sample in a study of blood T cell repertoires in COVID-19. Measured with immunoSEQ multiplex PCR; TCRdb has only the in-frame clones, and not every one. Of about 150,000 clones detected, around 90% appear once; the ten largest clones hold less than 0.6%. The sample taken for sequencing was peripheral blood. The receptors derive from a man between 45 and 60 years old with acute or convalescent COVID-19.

The CDR3 coding sequence is TGCGCCAGCACCCCAGGACTAGCGGGACCCTACGAGCAGTACTTC. Its translation is CASTPGLAGPYEQYF. J is TRBJ2-7 and V is TRBV5-1, with 12 nucleotides matching TRBD2. Germline CDR1 is SGHRS and CDR2 is YFSETQ. CDR3 length equals 15 residues. With 6 bases clipped from V and 2 bases from J, the junction kept 6 bases outside the gene matches.

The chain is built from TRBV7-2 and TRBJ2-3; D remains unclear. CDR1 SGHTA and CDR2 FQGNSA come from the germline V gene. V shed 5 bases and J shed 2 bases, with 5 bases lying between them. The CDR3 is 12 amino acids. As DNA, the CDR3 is TGTGCCAGCAGCCCGTACACAGATACGCAGTATTTT. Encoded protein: CASSPYTDTQYF.

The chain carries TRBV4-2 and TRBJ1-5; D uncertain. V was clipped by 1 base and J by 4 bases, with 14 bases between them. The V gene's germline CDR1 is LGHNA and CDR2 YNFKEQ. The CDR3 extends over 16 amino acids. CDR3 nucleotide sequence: TGTGCCAGCAGCCAAGGAAGTGGGCACAAGAATCAGCCCCAGCATTTT. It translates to CASSQGSGHKNQPQHF.

The CDR3 coding sequence is TGTGCCACCCGGACAGGGAATCAAGAGACCCAGTACTTC. Translating gives CATRTGNQETQYF. The chain couples TRBV19 to TRBJ2-5; TRBD1 matches at 8 bases. The CDR3 runs to 13 residues. Germline trimming cut 10 bases from V and 2 bases from J; bases unmatched to any gene: 6. CDR1 and CDR2 (germline): LNHDA, SQIVND (reference sequence). The variable domain in full, with the rest retrieved from reference TRBV19 and TRBJ2-5, is DGGITQSPKYLFRKEGQNVTLSCEQNLNHDAMYWYRQDPGQGLRLIYYSQIVNDFQKGDIAEGYSVSREKKESFPLTVTSAQKNPTAFYLCATRTGNQETQYFGPGTRLLVL.

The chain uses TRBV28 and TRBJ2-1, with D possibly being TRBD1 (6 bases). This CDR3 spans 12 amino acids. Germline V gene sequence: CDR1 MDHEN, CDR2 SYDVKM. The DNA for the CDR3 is TGTGCTACCTGGACAGCCTACAATGAGCAGTTCTTC. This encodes CATWTAYNEQFF.

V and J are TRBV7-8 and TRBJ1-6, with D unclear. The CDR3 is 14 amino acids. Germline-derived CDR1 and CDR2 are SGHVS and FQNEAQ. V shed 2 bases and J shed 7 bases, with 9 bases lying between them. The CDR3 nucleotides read TGTGCCAGCAGCTTACTGGGAGGCAATTCACCCCTCCACTTT. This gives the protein CASSLLGGNSPLHF.

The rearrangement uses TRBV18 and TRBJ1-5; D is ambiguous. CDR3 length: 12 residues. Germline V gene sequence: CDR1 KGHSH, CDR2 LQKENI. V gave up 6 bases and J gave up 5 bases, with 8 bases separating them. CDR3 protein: CASSGFDQPQHF. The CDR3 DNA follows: TGTGCCAGCTCCGGTTTTGATCAGCCCCAGCATTTT. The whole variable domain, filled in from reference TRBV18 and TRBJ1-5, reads NAGVMQNPRHLVRRRGQEARLRCSPMKGHSHVYWYRQLPEEGLKFMVYLQKENIIDESGMPKERFSAEFPKEGPSILRIQQVVRGDSAAYFCASSGFDQPQHFGDGTRLSIL.

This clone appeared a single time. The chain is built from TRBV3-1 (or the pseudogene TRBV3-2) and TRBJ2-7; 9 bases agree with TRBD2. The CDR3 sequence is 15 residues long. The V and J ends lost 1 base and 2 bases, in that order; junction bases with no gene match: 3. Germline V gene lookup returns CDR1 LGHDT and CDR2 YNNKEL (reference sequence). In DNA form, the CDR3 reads TGTGCCAGCAGCCAAGGAGCGGGAGGAACCTACGAGCAGTACTTC. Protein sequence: CASSQGAGGTYEQYF.

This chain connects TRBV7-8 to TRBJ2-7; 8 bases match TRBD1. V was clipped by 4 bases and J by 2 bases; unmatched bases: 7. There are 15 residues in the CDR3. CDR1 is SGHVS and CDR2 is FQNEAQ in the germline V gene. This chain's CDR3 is CASSSRRDRTYEQYF. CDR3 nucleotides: TGTGCCAGCAGCTCGCGACGGGACAGGACCTACGAGCAGTACTTC.

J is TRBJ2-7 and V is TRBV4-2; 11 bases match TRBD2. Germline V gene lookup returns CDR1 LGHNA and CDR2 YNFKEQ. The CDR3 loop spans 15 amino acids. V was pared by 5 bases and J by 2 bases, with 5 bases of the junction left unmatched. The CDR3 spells CASSEGTSGAYEQYF. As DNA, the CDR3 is TGTGCCAGCAGCGAAGGGACTAGCGGAGCCTACGAGCAGTACTTC.

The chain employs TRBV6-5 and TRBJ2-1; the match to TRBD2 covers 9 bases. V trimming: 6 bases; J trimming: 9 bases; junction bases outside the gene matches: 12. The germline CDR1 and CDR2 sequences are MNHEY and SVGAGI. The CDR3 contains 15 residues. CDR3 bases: TGTGCCAGCAGACAGGCCTTAGCGGGAGAAGGTGAGCAGTTCTTC. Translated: CASRQALAGEGEQFF.

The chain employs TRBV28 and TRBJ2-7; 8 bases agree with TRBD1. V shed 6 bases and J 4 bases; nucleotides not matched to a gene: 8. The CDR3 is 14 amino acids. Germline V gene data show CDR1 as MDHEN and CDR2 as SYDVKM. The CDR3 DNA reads TGTGCCAGCAGGGCGACAGGGGCGCGGTACGAGCAGTACTTC. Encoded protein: CASRATGARYEQYF.

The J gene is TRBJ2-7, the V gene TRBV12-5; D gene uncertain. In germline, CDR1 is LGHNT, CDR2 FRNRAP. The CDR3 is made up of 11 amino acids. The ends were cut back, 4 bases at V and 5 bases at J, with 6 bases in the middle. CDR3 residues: CASGSVNEQYV. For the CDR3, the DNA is TGTGCTAGTGGTTCAGTCAACGAGCAGTACGTC.

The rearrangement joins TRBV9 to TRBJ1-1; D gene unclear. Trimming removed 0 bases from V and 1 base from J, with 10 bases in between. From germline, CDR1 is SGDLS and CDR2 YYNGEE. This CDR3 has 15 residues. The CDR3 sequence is CASSVVPGENTEAFF. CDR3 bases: TGTGCCAGCAGCGTAGTTCCGGGAGAGAACACTGAAGCTTTCTTT.

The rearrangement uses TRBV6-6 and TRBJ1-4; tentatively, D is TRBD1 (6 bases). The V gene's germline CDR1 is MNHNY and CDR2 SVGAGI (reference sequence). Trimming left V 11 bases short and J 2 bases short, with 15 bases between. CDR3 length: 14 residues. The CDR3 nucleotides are TGTGCCGTCGCAGGGGCGCAGACTAATGAAAAACTGTTTTTT. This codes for CAVAGAQTNEKLFF.

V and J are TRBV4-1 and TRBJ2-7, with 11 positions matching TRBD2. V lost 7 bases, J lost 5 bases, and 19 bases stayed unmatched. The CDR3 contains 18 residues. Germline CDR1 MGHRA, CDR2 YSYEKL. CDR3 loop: CASTPHASSGRAKDEQYF. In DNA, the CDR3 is TGCGCCAGCACACCCCACGCAAGTAGCGGGAGGGCCAAGGACGAGCAGTACTTC.

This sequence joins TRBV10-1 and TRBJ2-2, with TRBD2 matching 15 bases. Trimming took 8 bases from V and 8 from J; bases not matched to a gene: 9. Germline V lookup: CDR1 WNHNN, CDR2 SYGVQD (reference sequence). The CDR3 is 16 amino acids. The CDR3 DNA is TGCGCCAGCGGCCCTGGGACTAGCGGGAGGAGTGGGGAGCTGTTTTTT. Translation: CASGPGTSGRSGELFF.

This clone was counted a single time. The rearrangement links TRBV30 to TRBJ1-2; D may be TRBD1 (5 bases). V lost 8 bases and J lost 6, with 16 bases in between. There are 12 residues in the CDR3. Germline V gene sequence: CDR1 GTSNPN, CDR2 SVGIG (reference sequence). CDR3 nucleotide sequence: TGTGCCCGCAATTGGGGGGGGGATGGCTACACCTTC. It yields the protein CARNWGGDGYTF.

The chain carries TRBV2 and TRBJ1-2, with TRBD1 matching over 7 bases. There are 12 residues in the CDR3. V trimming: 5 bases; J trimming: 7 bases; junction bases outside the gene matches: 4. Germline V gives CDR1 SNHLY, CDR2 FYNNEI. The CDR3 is CASSIQGVGYTF. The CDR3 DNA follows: TGTGCCAGCAGTATTCAGGGGGTTGGCTACACCTTC.

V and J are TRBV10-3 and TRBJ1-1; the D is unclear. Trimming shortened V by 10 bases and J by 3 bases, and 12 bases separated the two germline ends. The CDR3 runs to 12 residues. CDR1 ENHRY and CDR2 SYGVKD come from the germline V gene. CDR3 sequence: CATGNRDTEAFF. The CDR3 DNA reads TGTGCCACCGGGAATAGGGACACTGAAGCTTTCTTT.

For the CDR3, the DNA is TGCAGCGTTGGGACTAGCGGCGTCAATGAGCAGTTCTTC. Translated: CSVGTSGVNEQFF. The gene calls are TRBV29-1 and TRBJ2-1, with TRBD2 matching 10 bases. CDR1 SQVTM and CDR2 ANQGSEA come from the germline V gene. The CDR3 runs 13 residues. V was pared by 4 bases and J by 6 bases, with 3 bases of the junction left unmatched.